This T cell receptor (beta chain) came from a study of cytomegalovirus exposure and HLA in healthy donors. Study-level background: Approximately 170 million T cells yielded under 130 million unique TCR beta sequences in earlier analysis. Study-level points and caveats: Links to common viral pathogens appeared, in a later analysis, for several of the most significant clusters. The study designated 164 TCR beta chains cytomegalovirus-associated.

Primers included in the PCR were 60 Vbeta and 13 Jbeta primers. Profiled with immunoSEQ multiplex PCR; TCRdb holds only in-frame clones, not every one. The sample shows about 130,000 clones, roughly four fifths of them seen only once. Regarding this clone: As yet, its antigen is unknown.

Sample: PBMCs. The receptor comes from a woman in her forties or fifties in good health and CMV-seronegative.

DNA for the CDR3: TGTGCCAGCACCTTAGGGGGACCAACCTACGAGCAGTACTTC. The encoded protein is CASTLGGPTYEQYF. J is TRBJ2-7 and V is TRBV28, with a weak D call TRBD1 (6 bases). The germline V gene encodes CDR1 MDHEN and CDR2 SYDVKM. The germline V and J ends were trimmed by 7 bases and 2 bases, with 15 bases remaining between them. The CDR3 runs to 14 residues.